The 8 T cell receptor beta chains given below trace back to one sample, sequenced in a study of cytomegalovirus exposure and HLA in healthy donors. Measured with immunoSEQ multiplex PCR; TCRdb has only the in-frame clones, and not every one. The data show roughly 180,000 clones, more than 75% seen once. The sequenced sample consisted of PBMCs. The receptors here all came from a man aged 25-40 years in good health and CMV-seropositive.

The chain is built from TRBV27 and TRBJ2-3; 8 bases map to TRBD2. CDR3 length: 17 residues. The V segment lost 7 bases and the J segment 3 bases; nucleotides outside the gene matches: 15. Germline V gene sequence: CDR1 MNHEY, CDR2 SMNVEV (reference sequence). The CDR3 DNA reads TGTGCCAGCAAAGCGGGAGTATTGAAGGGCGTGACAGATACGCAGTATTTT. The encoded protein is CASKAGVLKGVTDTQYF.

The chain employs TRBV7-9 and TRBJ2-3; D is undetermined. V lost 5 bases to trimming and J lost 4 bases, with 4 bases between them. The CDR3 contains 11 residues. Germline V gene sequence: CDR1 SEHNR, CDR2 FQNEAQ (reference sequence). The CDR3 DNA is TGTGCCAGCAGCCCTCCAGATACGCAGTATTTT. Its translation is CASSPPDTQYF.

The chain couples TRBV5-8 to TRBJ2-7, with a tentative D call TRBD1 (6 bases). Germline lookup yields CDR1 SGHTS and CDR2 YDEGEE. Trimming took 4 bases from V and 0 from J, leaving 14 bases between them. The CDR3 has 15 residues. CDR3 sequence: CASSTGHPSSYEQYF. CDR3 nucleotide sequence: TGTGCCAGCAGCACGGGACACCCGAGCTCCTACGAGCAGTACTTC.

V and J are TRBV7-9 and TRBJ1-2; D ambiguous. Germline lookup yields CDR1 SEHNR and CDR2 FQNEAQ (reference sequence). V was cut by 1 base and J by 0 bases, with 9 bases left in between. CDR3 length equals 15 residues. In DNA, the CDR3 is TGTGCCAGCAGCTTAGGAACCCCAGCTAACTATGGCTACACCTTC. It codes for CASSLGTPANYGYTF.

The chain has TRBV10-3 and TRBJ2-3; 7 bases line up with TRBD1. CDR1 ENHRY and CDR2 SYGVKD come from the germline V gene. The CDR3 has 15 residues. V was clipped by 6 bases and J by 2 bases; unmatched bases: 8. The CDR3 here is CAIRDDRDNTDTQYF. The CDR3 nucleotides are TGTGCCATCAGAGATGACAGGGACAACACAGATACGCAGTATTTT.

This chain uses TRBV2 with TRBJ2-5, with D possibly being TRBD1 (5 bases). Germline V gives CDR1 SNHLY, CDR2 FYNNEI. The germline V and J ends were trimmed by 6 bases and 0 bases, with 11 bases remaining between them. The CDR3 spans 14 residues. The CDR3 DNA is TGTGCCAGCAGGATCAGGGCGTACCAAGAGACCCAGTACTTC. Protein product: CASRIRAYQETQYF.

The chain uses TRBV28 and TRBJ1-2; the D is unclear. V lost 4 bases, J lost 4 bases, and 13 bases lay in between. This CDR3 is 14 amino acids long. Germline V CDR1 and CDR2: MDHEN, SYDVKM. CDR3 residues: CASSSQRRFYGYTF. CDR3 in DNA: TGTGCCAGCAGTTCTCAACGGCGGTTCTATGGCTACACCTTC.

A few counts support this clone. The gene calls are TRBV7-8 and TRBJ1-2; 7 nucleotides line up with TRBD1. V gave up 2 bases and J gave up 8 bases; unmatched junction bases: 2. The CDR3 length is 12 residues. Germline V gives CDR1 SGHVS, CDR2 FQNEAQ. The CDR3 sequence is CASSLQGEGYTF. The CDR3 coding sequence is TGTGCCAGCAGCTTACAGGGGGAGGGCTACACCTTC.